This TCR beta chain was recovered during a study of Graves' ophthalmopathy and Graves' hyperthyroidism. Amplified TCR beta CDR3 regions were obtained using RNA transcripts as template. First-round RT-PCR employed HTBI primers, with a second-round multiplex PCR after it. TCRdb independently ran MiXCR on the multiplex PCR reads; one entry per CDR3 protein. The table shows about 740,000 distinct CDR3 sequences, with roughly 40% occurring only once. Findings of the study overall: Most thyroid-expanded clonotypes exceeding 0.001 frequency were also found in blood.

For donors with ophthalmopathy, the disease showed moderate-to-severe activity, reached CAS ≥3 and NOSPECS ≥4, and had lasted under 3 months. From fresh peripheral blood, 8.5 to 10 ml in volume, the PBMCs were obtained. This clonotype has more than one count but fewer than ten. Its target is not known. The receptor comes from an adult man with Graves' ophthalmopathy. The specimen was peripheral blood.

CDR3 protein: CASSYSFVGIGGYTF. Here the CDR3 DNA reads TGTGCCAGCAGTTACTCATTTGTGGGTATAGGTGGCTACACCTTC. The chain combines TRBV6-5 with TRBJ1-2; D gene unclear. CDR1 and CDR2 from the germline V gene are MNHEY and SVGAGI. This CDR3 comprises 15 residues. Trimming left V 0 bases short and J 7 bases short, with 15 bases between.